What follows are 8 T cell receptor beta chains derived from one specimen sequenced in a study of blood T cell repertoires in COVID-19. Assay used: immunoSEQ multiplex PCR; TCRdb lists only in-frame clones, some missing. This table holds about 79,000 clones, roughly 89% found once. The sequencing input was peripheral blood. The source is a man in his 70s with active or convalescent COVID-19.

This rearrangement joins TRBV24-1 to TRBJ2-2; D remains unclear. The CDR3 sequence is 14 residues long. Germline V gives CDR1 KGHDR, CDR2 SFDVKD. V shed 3 bases and J shed 8 bases, with 12 bases lying between them. CDR3 coding DNA: TGTGCCACCAGTGATCCCTCTCAGTTTGGGGAGCTGTTTTTT. Protein product: CATSDPSQFGELFF.

The CDR3: CSVPIAGVAGELFF. The CDR3 nucleotides are TGCAGCGTTCCAATAGCGGGAGTCGCCGGGGAGCTGTTTTTT. The chain links TRBV29-1 to TRBJ2-2; 9 nucleotides agree with TRBD2. Trimming cost V 5 bases and J 6 bases; bases outside gene matches: 7. CDR3 length: 14 residues. Looked up from germline, CDR1 is SQVTM and CDR2 is ANQGSEA.

The chain uses TRBV6-1 and TRBJ2-5, with TRBD1 matching 7 bases. In germline, CDR1 is MNHNS, CDR2 SASEGT. This CDR3 has 14 residues. The ends lost 3 bases at V and 1 base at J; junction bases unmatched: 2. The CDR3 DNA reads TGTGCCAGCAGTGATAGGGACAGCCAAGAGACCCAGTACTTC. It specifies CASSDRDSQETQYF.

The rearrangement uses TRBV5-1 and TRBJ2-1; possibly TRBD2 for D (5 bases). CDR1 SGHRS and CDR2 YFSETQ come from the germline V gene. V lost 5 bases to trimming and J lost 0 bases, with 12 bases between them. The CDR3 runs 15 residues. CDR3 loop: CASRSDGSSYNEQFF. The CDR3 DNA follows: TGCGCCAGCAGGTCAGATGGGAGCTCCTACAATGAGCAGTTCTTC.

The chain recombines TRBV27 with TRBJ2-7, with TRBD1 matching over 11 bases. Germline V CDR1 and CDR2: MNHEY, SMNVEV (reference sequence). V trimming: 6 bases; J trimming: 2 bases; junction bases outside the gene matches: 6. The CDR3 has 15 amino acids. The chain's CDR3 is CASSIVGQGAYEQYF. DNA of the CDR3: TGTGCCAGCAGCATCGTGGGACAGGGGGCCTACGAGCAGTACTTC.

This clone occurred once. V gene TRBV27 combines with J gene TRBJ1-2; D is uncertain. V was clipped by 5 bases and J by 2 bases, with 9 bases between them. CDR3 length: 13 amino acids. Germline lookup yields CDR1 MNHEY and CDR2 SMNVEV (reference sequence). The CDR3, as DNA: TGTGCCAGCAGTCAGACTCTAAACTATGGCTACACCTTC. This translates into CASSQTLNYGYTF.

V usage is TRBV28 and J usage is TRBJ2-3, with 9 nucleotides matching TRBD1. The germline gives CDR1 MDHEN, CDR2 SYDVKM. CDR3 length equals 18 residues. The junction had 14 bases not matched to a gene; V was cut back by 7 bases and J by 0 bases. The CDR3 here is CASTTGTGLQTSTDTQYF. The CDR3 bases are TGTGCCAGCACTACGGGGACAGGGCTCCAAACTAGCACAGATACGCAGTATTTT.

This clone occurred a few times. V is TRBV3-1 (or the pseudogene TRBV3-2) and J is TRBJ2-2, with 8 bases matching TRBD2. The length of the CDR3 is 15 residues. CDR1 is LGHDT, CDR2 YNNKEL, per germline (reference sequence). The V segment lost 2 bases and the J segment 7 bases; nucleotides outside the gene matches: 6. CDR3 sequence reads: CASSQTAGVIGELFF. DNA of the CDR3: TGTGCCAGCAGCCAAACAGCGGGAGTTATCGGGGAGCTGTTTTTT.